This record covers a single T cell receptor beta chain. Original processing methods: Estimates of nucleated cell counts were drawn from the amplification of reference gene primers. Sequencing used immunoSEQ multiplex PCR; TCRdb keeps in-frame clones, though not all of them. The V and J calls and clone size come from that table; D and trimming were worked out from the DNA. The sample records about 250,000 clones, around 90% being singletons. The data belong to a study of blood T cell repertoires in COVID-19. The germline V and J ends were trimmed by 0 bases and 6 bases, with 15 bases remaining between them. This CDR3 has 15 residues. Germline V gene data show CDR1 as LGHNA and CDR2 as YSLEER.

The V gene is TRBV4-3, the J gene TRBJ2-7, with D possibly matching TRBD1 (6 bases). The sequenced sample consisted of PBMCs or T cells enriched from blood (not recorded which). This sequence was found in a woman aged 45 to 65 who had recovered from COVID-19. The CDR3 DNA follows: TGCGCCAGCAGCCAAGAAGGGTCAGGGGTGGGCGAGCAGTACTTC. Protein sequence: CASSQEGSGVGEQYF.